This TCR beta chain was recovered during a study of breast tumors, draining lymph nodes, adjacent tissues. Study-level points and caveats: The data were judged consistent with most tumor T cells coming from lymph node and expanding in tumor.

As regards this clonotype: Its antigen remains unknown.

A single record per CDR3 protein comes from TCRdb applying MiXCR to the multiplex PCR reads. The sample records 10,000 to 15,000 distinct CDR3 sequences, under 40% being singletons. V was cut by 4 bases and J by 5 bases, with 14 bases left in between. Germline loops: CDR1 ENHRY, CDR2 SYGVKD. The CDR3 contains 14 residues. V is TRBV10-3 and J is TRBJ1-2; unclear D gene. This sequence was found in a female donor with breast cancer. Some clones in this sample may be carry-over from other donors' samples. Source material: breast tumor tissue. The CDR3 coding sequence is TGTGCCATCAGTGGGGAAGGGCGAGAGTATGGCTACACCTTC. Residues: CAISGEGREYGYTF.